The 27 T cell receptor beta chains presented below share a single source sample, sequenced in a study of CD8 T cells in Susac syndrome. The RNA input was roughly 0.45 to 1 ug, and it was reverse transcribed with random hexamers. Each CDR3 protein is one row after TCRdb ran MiXCR on the immunoSEQ multiplex PCR reads. This sample has about 250,000 distinct CDR3 sequences, with around 93% found just once. Sequencing used CD4+ T cells from PBMCs. The source of these receptors is a human donor with multiple sclerosis.

The chain is built from TRBV28 and TRBJ1-3, with 8 bases that match TRBD1. Trimming removed 2 bases from V and 8 bases from J; junction bases left unmatched: 2. Per the germline V gene, CDR1 is MDHEN and CDR2 is SYDVKM. CDR3 length: 13 amino acids. CDR3 region: CASSLRDRHTIYF. In DNA form, the CDR3 reads TGTGCCAGCAGTTTACGGGACAGGCACACCATATATTTT. The variable domain in full, with the rest retrieved from reference TRBV28 and TRBJ1-3, is DVKVTQSSRYLVKRTGEKVFLECVQDMDHENMFWYRQDPGLGLRLIYFSYDVKMKEKGDIPEGYSVSREKKERFSLILESASTNQTSMYLCASSLRDRHTIYFGEGSWLTVV.

This chain's CDR3 is CASSSTTGRETQYF. The CDR3 coding sequence is TGTGCCAGCAGCTCCACGACAGGGAGAGAGACCCAGTACTTC. J is TRBJ2-5 and V is TRBV5-4; 7 bases line up with TRBD1. Germline lookup yields CDR1 SGHNT and CDR2 YYREEE (reference sequence). With V trimmed by 3 bases and J by 4 bases, 6 bases remained unmatched. The CDR3 loop spans 14 amino acids.

The chain links TRBV15 to TRBJ1-4; 8 bases align to TRBD1. The CDR3 is 15 amino acids. Losses at the gene ends were 0 bases for V and 7 bases for J; bases not matched to a gene: 4. CDR1 and CDR2 from the germline V gene are LNHNV and YYDKDF (reference sequence). The CDR3 loop is CATSRDDRGSEKLFF. In DNA, the CDR3 is TGTGCCACCAGCAGAGACGACAGGGGAAGTGAAAAACTGTTTTTT.

This sequence joins TRBV5-4 and TRBJ2-4; D possibly corresponds to TRBD2 (6 bases). Trimming cost V 3 bases and J 8 bases, with 15 bases left between them. The CDR3 is made up of 14 amino acids. The germline V gene has CDR1 SGHNT and CDR2 YYREEE (reference sequence). This CDR3 is CASSSTLGGDIQYF. The CDR3 nucleotides are TGTGCCAGCAGCTCCACTCTAGGAGGGGACATTCAGTACTTC.

The chain recombines TRBV6-2 or TRBV6-3 with TRBJ2-7; D unclear. The V and J ends lost 4 bases and 0 bases respectively, with 13 bases between them. Germline loops: CDR1 MNHEY, CDR2 SVGEGT. CDR3 length: 15 residues. CDR3 nucleotide sequence: TGTGCCAGCAGTTCCCCATCGGTGAGCTCCTACGAGCAGTACGTC. Protein product: CASSSPSVSSYEQYV.

The CDR3 nucleotides are TGTGCCAGCAGAAGCGGGACCCACTCCTACGAGCAGTACTTC. As protein: CASRSGTHSYEQYF. The chain recombines TRBV2 with TRBJ2-7; 7 nucleotides agree with TRBD2. The germline V gene has CDR1 SNHLY and CDR2 FYNNEI. The V gene end was trimmed by 6 bases and the J gene end by 0 bases; junction bases not matched to a gene: 5. The CDR3 has 14 amino acids.

The genes are TRBV9 and TRBJ2-3, with D possibly matching TRBD1 (5 bases). Per germline, CDR1 SGDLS and CDR2 YYNGEE. This CDR3 has 16 residues. The V end was cut by 0 bases, the J end by 2 bases, with 13 bases between. The CDR3, as DNA: TGTGCCAGCAGCGTAGGAGTAGGGGTCTACACAGATACGCAGTATTTT. Its protein is CASSVGVGVYTDTQYF.

This clonotype was observed once. The chain recombines TRBV20-1 with TRBJ2-1; 8 positions agree with TRBD2. Losses at the gene ends were 1 base for V and 6 bases for J; bases not matched to a gene: 11. The CDR3 is made up of 16 amino acids. Germline CDR1 and CDR2: DFQATT and SNEGSKA (reference sequence). The DNA for the CDR3 is TGCAGTGCTAGAGGTGGACGTCTAGCGGGCATCAATGAGCAGTTCTTC. This translates into CSARGGRLAGINEQFF.

V and J are TRBV5-1 and TRBJ2-6; no reliable D call. Trimming shortened V by 3 bases and J by 0 bases, and 10 bases separated the two germline ends. CDR1 is SGHRS, CDR2 YFSETQ, per germline. CDR3 length equals 16 residues. The CDR3 bases are TGCGCCAGCAGCTCTATAACGAGCTCTGGGGCCAACGTCCTGACTTTC. Translating gives CASSSITSSGANVLTF.

V gene TRBV6-1 combines with J gene TRBJ2-1; D may be TRBD2 (5 bases). This CDR3 is 14 amino acids long. With 1 base removed from V and 7 bases from J, the gap between germline ends came to 11 bases. Looked up from germline, CDR1 is MNHNS and CDR2 is SASEGT. The CDR3 region is CASSEVLRGNEQFF. CDR3 in DNA: TGTGCCAGCAGTGAAGTCTTACGCGGGAATGAGCAGTTCTTC.

The CDR3 DNA sequence: TGTGCCAGCAGCTCATCCGGGACAGGGAGTTTGTACGAGCAGTACTTC. This translates into CASSSSGTGSLYEQYF. The rearrangement joins TRBV7-9 to TRBJ2-7; TRBD1 matches 9 bases. The germline gives CDR1 SEHNR, CDR2 FQNEAQ (reference sequence). The V and J ends lost 4 bases and 4 bases, in that order; junction bases with no gene match: 11. The CDR3 totals 16 residues.

The rearrangement uses TRBV7-3 and TRBJ1-2, with 7 bases aligning to TRBD1. J was trimmed by 0 bases and V by 3 bases; bases with no gene match: 7. Looked up from germline, CDR1 is SGHTA and CDR2 is FQGTGA. This CDR3 spans 16 amino acids. CDR3 nucleotides: TGTGCCAGCAGCTTGACAGGGCGCTCCTCTAACTATGGCTACACCTTC. Protein product: CASSLTGRSSNYGYTF.

The V call is TRBV29-1, the J call TRBJ2-5; a weak D match, TRBD2 (7 bases). Trimming took 3 bases from V and 5 from J, leaving 13 bases between them. There are 13 residues in the CDR3. CDR1 is SQVTM and CDR2 is ANQGSEA in the germline V gene. CDR3 sequence (DNA): TGCAGCGTTGATTCGGGGGGCGCGGAGACCCAGTACTTC. Translating it yields CSVDSGGAETQYF.

This clonotype was picked up a small number of times. This chain uses TRBV29-1 with TRBJ1-1; D not resolved. Germline V CDR1 and CDR2: SQVTM, ANQGSEA. The CDR3 length is 13 residues. V shed 2 bases and J shed 0 bases, with 7 bases lying between them. The CDR3 coding sequence is TGCAGCGTTGAATACCTCTTGAACACTGAAGCTTTCTTT. Translation gives CSVEYLLNTEAFF.

The CDR3: CAFSGFNYGYTF. The CDR3, as DNA: TGTGCCTTTTCGGGGTTTAACTATGGCTACACCTTC. This chain links TRBV30 with TRBJ1-2; D is unclear. Trimming shortened V by 7 bases and J by 1 base, and 10 bases separated the two germline ends. Germline CDR1 reads GTSNPN; CDR2 reads SVGIG (reference sequence). The CDR3 loop spans 12 amino acids.

The chain joins TRBV13 to TRBJ2-3; no firm D call. This CDR3 has 15 amino acids. The germline gives CDR1 PRHDT, CDR2 FYEKMQ (reference sequence). The V gene lost 3 bases and the J gene lost 8 bases, with 18 bases spanning the gap. CDR3 amino acids: CASSFGDSHPGTQYF. Written as DNA, the CDR3 is TGTGCCAGCAGCTTTGGCGACTCTCATCCTGGTACGCAGTATTTT.

The chain is built from TRBV10-3 and TRBJ2-2; weak D call: TRBD1 (5 bases). This CDR3 contains 14 residues. V lost 4 bases and J 1 base, leaving 7 bases between the germline ends. Germline CDR1 and CDR2: ENHRY and SYGVKD. This chain's CDR3 is CAISAQGNTGELFF. The CDR3 DNA is TGTGCCATCAGTGCTCAGGGGAACACCGGGGAGCTGTTTTTT.

The chain couples TRBV29-1 to TRBJ1-1; TRBD1 might be the D (5 bases). The CDR3 sequence is 13 residues long. Trimming removed 5 bases at V and 0 bases at J, with 10 bases between. In germline, CDR1 is SQVTM, CDR2 ANQGSEA. In nucleotides, the CDR3 is TGCAGCGTTCGAGGGGTCCTGAACACTGAAGCTTTCTTT. Its protein product is CSVRGVLNTEAFF.

The V gene is TRBV21-1, the J gene TRBJ2-7; the listed D gene, TRBD2, was not tested against the DNA. TRBV21-1 is given as a pseudogene. CDR3 size: 17 residues. The CDR3 region is CASSTPILAGVPYEQYV. As DNA, the CDR3 is TGTGCCAGCAGCACCCCGATACTAGCGGGAGTACCCTACGAGCAGTACGTC.

The J gene is TRBJ2-7, the V gene TRBV10-3; 10 nucleotides line up with TRBD1. V was pared by 2 bases and J by 3 bases, with 4 bases of the junction left unmatched. The CDR3 contains 15 residues. The germline V gene encodes CDR1 ENHRY and CDR2 SYGVKD. CDR3 protein: CAISEGGTGVYEQYF. In nucleotides, the CDR3 is TGTGCCATCAGTGAGGGCGGGACAGGGGTCTACGAGCAGTACTTC.

The genes are TRBV20-1 and TRBJ1-5; 8 bases are shared with TRBD1. Germline CDR1 and CDR2: DFQATT and SNEGSKA (reference sequence). With V trimmed by 5 bases and J by 0 bases, 3 bases remained unmatched. The CDR3 extends over 14 amino acids. CDR3 region: CSAADRASNQPQHF. CDR3 nucleotides: TGCAGTGCTGCGGACAGGGCTAGCAATCAGCCCCAGCATTTT.

This chain uses TRBV18 with TRBJ2-2; D is ambiguous. In germline, CDR1 is KGHSH, CDR2 LQKENI. Trimming removed 3 bases from V and 8 bases from J, with 10 bases in between. The length of the CDR3 is 13 residues. The CDR3 nucleotides read TGTGCCAGCTCACCCCTAAGAGGAGGGGAGCTGTTTTTT. It codes for CASSPLRGGELFF. The whole variable domain, remainder taken from reference TRBV18 and TRBJ2-2, is NAGVMQNPRHLVRRRGQEARLRCSPMKGHSHVYWYRQLPEEGLKFMVYLQKENIIDESGMPKERFSAEFPKEGPSILRIQQVVRGDSAAYFCASSPLRGGELFFGEGSRLTVL.

This clonotype came up once. V and J are TRBV29-1 and TRBJ1-2; D gene unclear. The CDR3 is 12 residues long. Germline V gene data show CDR1 as SQVTM and CDR2 as ANQGSEA. Trimming shortened V by 2 bases and J by 8 bases, and 12 bases separated the two germline ends. CDR3 DNA sequence: TGCAGCGTTGAAAAGCCCGGAGGAGGCTACACCTTC. Its protein is CSVEKPGGGYTF.

V gene TRBV7-9 combines with J gene TRBJ1-4, with 9 bases matching TRBD1. Germline trimming cut 4 bases from V and 7 bases from J; bases unmatched to any gene: 13. The V gene's germline CDR1 is SEHNR and CDR2 FQNEAQ (reference sequence). The CDR3 length is 17 residues. The DNA for the CDR3 is TGTGCCAGCAGCTCCCGGGACAGGGCCGGGGCGGGTGAAAAACTGTTTTTT. Protein: CASSSRDRAGAGEKLFF.

The V call is TRBV12-3 or TRBV12-4, the J call TRBJ1-5, with 9 positions matching TRBD1. V shed 5 bases, J shed 4 bases, and the junction held 6 bases outside the gene matches. CDR3 size: 15 residues. The CDR3 is CASSNRGLGNQPQHF. CDR3 DNA sequence: TGTGCCAGCAGTAACAGGGGGCTCGGGAATCAGCCCCAGCATTTT.

V gene TRBV3-1 combines with J gene TRBJ1-1, with 7 nucleotides matching TRBD1. The CDR3 consists of 16 residues. V gave up 1 base and J gave up 4 bases; unmatched junction bases: 9. The germline V gene encodes CDR1 LGHDT and CDR2 YNNKEL (reference sequence). The CDR3 region has the DNA TGTGCCAGCAGCCAAGTGGGCAGGGGGACGGCCACTGAAGCTTTCTTT. Its protein is CASSQVGRGTATEAFF.

This sequence joins TRBV27 and TRBJ1-6; D remains ambiguous. V shed 7 bases and J shed 7 bases, with 14 bases lying between them. The CDR3 covers 14 residues. Germline loops: CDR1 MNHEY, CDR2 SMNVEV (reference sequence). CDR3 sequence: CASTPERGNSPLHF. The CDR3 DNA reads TGTGCCAGCACCCCGGAACGAGGGAATTCACCCCTCCACTTT.